The 19 T cell receptor beta chains below come from one sample, sequenced in a study of shared clonotypes between healthy human individuals. Only in-frame clones appear in the TCRdb table, and some are missing; sequencing was by immunoSEQ multiplex PCR. The table includes 2 million to 2.5 million clones, less than 95% detected once. The sequencing input was naive CD4+ T cells from PBMCs. Subset given: CD45RA+ positively selected. These receptors were collected from a man younger than 35 in good health. Some clones in this sample may be carry-over from other donors' samples.

The chain joins TRBV5-1 to TRBJ2-3; TRBD2 agrees at 11 bases. The germline V gene encodes CDR1 SGHRS and CDR2 YFSETQ. V lost 3 bases to trimming and J lost 2 bases; unmatched junction nucleotides: 5. This CDR3 contains 16 residues. The CDR3 nucleotides read TGCGCCAGCAGCTCCATGACTAGCGGGGTCACAGATACGCAGTATTTT. Residues: CASSSMTSGVTDTQYF.

V gene TRBV27 combines with J gene TRBJ1-1, with 8 bases identical to TRBD1. The CDR3 runs to 17 residues. Germline V CDR1 and CDR2: MNHEY, SMNVEV (reference sequence). V shed 2 bases and J 7 bases; nucleotides not matched to a gene: 15. The CDR3 DNA reads TGTGCCAGCAGTTTAGTCAGGGACAGGTGGGTCCGGAGTGAAGCTTTCTTT. This codes for CASSLVRDRWVRSEAFF.

This rearrangement joins TRBV5-1 to TRBJ1-2; TRBD1 might be the D (5 bases). CDR1 SGHRS and CDR2 YFSETQ come from the germline V gene. Trimming pared 0 bases from V and 8 bases from J, leaving 17 bases between. CDR3 length: 15 residues. CDR3 coding DNA: TGCGCCAGCAGCTTGGTAGTTGGGGCGCCAGGCGGCTACACCTTC. Protein sequence: CASSLVVGAPGGYTF.

The V and J genes are TRBV18 and TRBJ2-7; tentatively, D is TRBD1 or TRBD2 (5 bases each). V dropped 2 bases and J dropped 9 bases, with 20 bases sitting between them. The CDR3 spans 15 residues. Per germline, CDR1 KGHSH and CDR2 LQKENI. The CDR3 coding sequence is TGTGCCAGCTCACCAACGGGACCCTCCGCGGAACGGCAGTACTTC. It codes for CASSPTGPSAERQYF.

Concerning this clone: Other DNA sequences in the same sample also yield this CDR3. The rearrangement joins TRBV5-6 to TRBJ1-2; D remains unclear. Trimming shortened V by 0 bases and J by 4 bases, and 7 bases separated the two germline ends. Germline V gene lookup returns CDR1 SGHDT and CDR2 YYEEEE. CDR3 length equals 13 residues. The CDR3 spells CASSLGQTYGYTF. In DNA form, the CDR3 reads TGTGCCAGCAGCTTGGGACAAACCTATGGCTACACCTTC. The full variable domain, in which reference TRBV5-6 and TRBJ1-2 provide the parts outside the CDR3, is DAGVTQSPTHLIKTRGQQVTLRCSPKSGHDTVSWYQQALGQGPQFIFQYYEEEERQRGNFPDRFSGHQFPNYSSELNVNALLLGDSALYLCASSLGQTYGYTFGSGTRLTVV.

The rearrangement links TRBV6-1 to TRBJ2-1; no reliable D call. The CDR3 has 14 amino acids. The V end was cut by 3 bases, the J end by 0 bases, with 6 bases between. From germline, CDR1 is MNHNS and CDR2 SASEGT. CDR3 sequence reads: CASSDGDSYNEQFF. CDR3 nucleotides: TGTGCCAGCAGTGACGGAGACTCCTACAATGAGCAGTTCTTC.

The chain is built from TRBV9 and TRBJ2-5, with D hard to call. In germline, CDR1 is SGDLS, CDR2 YYNGEE. CDR3 length equals 13 residues. The V end was cut by 0 bases, the J end by 5 bases, with 8 bases between. CDR3 nucleotide sequence: TGTGCCAGCAGCGTAGCTCTTGCGGAGACCCAGTACTTC. It specifies CASSVALAETQYF.

As to this clone: This CDR3 is also generated by other DNA sequences in the sample. This sequence joins TRBV19 and TRBJ1-2; 8 bases agree with TRBD1. CDR1 is LNHDA and CDR2 is SQIVND in the germline V gene (reference sequence). CDR3 length equals 15 residues. Losses at the gene ends were 4 bases for V and 0 bases for J; bases not matched to a gene: 4. The CDR3 region is CASSTTGGANYGYTF. DNA for the CDR3: TGTGCCAGTAGTACTACAGGGGGGGCTAACTATGGCTACACCTTC.

The chain links TRBV30 to TRBJ1-1; TRBD1 is a possible D gene (5 bases). The CDR3 spans 15 residues. Germline CDR1 is GTSNPN and CDR2 is SVGIG (reference sequence). V lost 4 bases to trimming and J lost 1 base, with 16 bases between them. CDR3 coding DNA: TGTGCCTGGACCGTCTCCGGCAGGGCGAACACTGAAGCTTTCTTT. It is translated as CAWTVSGRANTEAFF.

The chain couples TRBV28 to TRBJ1-1; D unresolved. The CDR3 extends over 13 amino acids. Germline V gene lookup returns CDR1 MDHEN and CDR2 SYDVKM. V gave up 5 bases and J gave up 4 bases, with 11 bases separating them. The CDR3 sequence is CASSPWPPTEAFF. The CDR3, as DNA: TGTGCCAGCAGTCCCTGGCCTCCCACTGAAGCTTTCTTT.

The genes are TRBV28 and TRBJ1-3; D uncertain. V dropped 3 bases and J dropped 3 bases, with 6 bases sitting between them. Per the germline V gene, CDR1 is MDHEN and CDR2 is SYDVKM. The CDR3 has 13 residues. The CDR3 region has the DNA TGTGCCAGCAGTTTGGTGGGTGGAAACACCATATATTTT. Residues: CASSLVGGNTIYF.

In this sample, this clone turned up a few times. The gene calls are TRBV20-1 and TRBJ2-2; the D is unclear. Per the germline V gene, CDR1 is DFQATT and CDR2 is SNEGSKA (reference sequence). The CDR3 consists of 11 residues. Trimming stripped 6 bases from V and 7 bases from J, with 9 bases between. CDR3 protein: CSALLGGELFF. The CDR3 DNA reads as TGCAGTGCCCTCTTGGGCGGGGAGCTGTTTTTT.

The J gene is TRBJ2-2, the V gene TRBV5-1; weak D call: TRBD1 (5 bases). V lost 1 base and J 3 bases, leaving 19 bases between the germline ends. Germline lookup yields CDR1 SGHRS and CDR2 YFSETQ. The CDR3 is made up of 18 amino acids. The CDR3 DNA is TGCGCCAGCAGCTTGCTCCCCGGGCAGGGTGGTGACACCGGGGAGCTGTTTTTT. This sequence encodes CASSLLPGQGGDTGELFF.

The chain couples TRBV2 to TRBJ2-7; 13 nucleotides line up with TRBD2. CDR1 is SNHLY, CDR2 FYNNEI, per germline. Losses at the gene ends were 6 bases for V and 3 bases for J; bases not matched to a gene: 5. This CDR3 has 15 amino acids. The CDR3 loop is CASSLRTSGSYEQYF. CDR3 in DNA: TGTGCCAGCAGCTTAAGGACTAGCGGGAGCTACGAGCAGTACTTC. The whole variable domain, filled in from reference TRBV2 and TRBJ2-7, reads EPEVTQTPSHQVTQMGQEVILRCVPISNHLYFYWYRQILGQKVEFLVSFYNNEISEKSEIFDDQFSVERPDGSNFTLKIRSTKLEDSAMYFCASSLRTSGSYEQYFGPGTRLTVT.

J is TRBJ2-7 and V is TRBV27; D may correspond to TRBD1 or TRBD2 (5 bases each). V was clipped by 7 bases and J by 2 bases, with 15 bases between them. The V gene's germline CDR1 is MNHEY and CDR2 SMNVEV (reference sequence). The CDR3 consists of 14 residues. The chain's CDR3 is CASTLGTPPYEQYF. DNA of the CDR3: TGTGCCAGCACCCTCGGGACCCCACCCTACGAGCAGTACTTC.

The rearrangement uses TRBV5-1 and TRBJ1-3; 8 bases align to TRBD1. With 4 bases clipped from V and 4 bases from J, the junction kept 13 bases outside the gene matches. Per the germline V gene, CDR1 is SGHRS and CDR2 is YFSETQ. The CDR3 is made up of 17 amino acids. CDR3 in amino acids: CASSMEVIGQGGNTIYF. CDR3 bases: TGCGCCAGCAGCATGGAAGTTATCGGACAGGGCGGAAACACCATATATTTT.

Here the CDR3 DNA reads TGTGCCAGCTCACCAAGCGACGGTGCAGATACGCAGTATTTT. It translates to CASSPSDGADTQYF. The chain employs TRBV18 and TRBJ2-3, with D unresolved. This CDR3 has 14 amino acids. Germline CDR1 and CDR2: KGHSH and LQKENI. Trimming took 2 bases from V and 4 from J, leaving 10 bases between them.

The genes are TRBV19 and TRBJ2-6; possibly TRBD1 for D (5 bases). The CDR3 is 17 amino acids. V lost 10 bases and J 0 bases, leaving 19 bases between the germline ends. Germline CDR1 LNHDA, CDR2 SQIVND (reference sequence). In nucleotides, the CDR3 is TGTGCCACCGCAGGGCCCCTAGGGTCCTCTGGGGCCAACGTCCTGACTTTC. Its translation is CATAGPLGSSGANVLTF.

The chain employs TRBV7-8 and TRBJ2-1; TRBD2 agrees at 13 bases. From germline, CDR1 is SGHVS and CDR2 FQNEAQ. Germline trimming cut 5 bases from V and 5 bases from J; bases unmatched to any gene: 3. The CDR3 spans 15 residues. The CDR3 loop reads CASSTGTSGNNEQFF. The CDR3 bases are TGTGCCAGCAGCACCGGGACTAGCGGGAACAATGAGCAGTTCTTC.